This T cell receptor (beta chain) came from a study of T cell responses to AZD1222 COVID-19 vaccine. Regarding this clone: Its antigen remains unidentified.

TCRdb's copy holds only in-frame clones and misses some; the assay was immunoSEQ multiplex PCR. The repertoire holds 200,000 to 300,000 clones, with approximately 95% as singletons. Whole-study results and caveats: Receipt of two AZD1222 doses was followed by a rise in Spike-specific TCR breadth and depth.

Germline-derived CDR1 and CDR2 are LNHNV and YYDKDF (reference sequence). Trimming took 1 base from V and 4 from J, leaving 17 bases between them. The CDR3 is 17 residues long. The TCR was taken from an adult in good health. Sequenced material: peripheral blood, taken on day 0 of AZD1222 vaccination. The chain couples TRBV15 to TRBJ1-5, with a weak D call TRBD1 (5 bases). The DNA of the CDR3 is TGTGCCACCAGCAGAGGCCTATTTGGGGGTGGAAATCAGCCCCAGCATTTT. Residues: CATSRGLFGGGNQPQHF.